These 26 T cell receptor beta chains share one sample of origin, sequenced in a study of cytomegalovirus exposure and HLA in healthy donors. PCR amplification relied on 60 Vbeta primers (plus 13 Jbeta primers). Only in-frame clones appear in the TCRdb table, and some are missing; sequencing was by immunoSEQ multiplex PCR. The table lists some 120,000 clones, 75% to 85% of them singletons. The sequenced sample consisted of PBMCs. The receptors were gathered from a male donor in good health and CMV-seronegative.

The genes are TRBV2 and TRBJ2-5; 9 positions match TRBD2. This CDR3 comprises 15 residues. After removal of 5 bases from V and 6 bases from J, the junction contained 10 bases not matched to a gene. Germline assignment: CDR1 SNHLY and CDR2 FYNNEI. The CDR3 nucleotides are TGTGCCAGCAGTAGGATAGCGGGAGAGCGGCAGACCCAGTACTTC. Protein product: CASSRIAGERQTQYF.

The chain employs TRBV15 and TRBJ1-5, with D possibly being TRBD1 (6 bases). CDR3 length: 15 amino acids. From germline, CDR1 is LNHNV and CDR2 YYDKDF (reference sequence). Between the trimmed V and J ends, which lost 6 bases and 7 bases, there was a span of 19 bases. The CDR3 here is CATSTRDIRLQPQHF. CDR3 DNA: TGTGCCACCAGTACCCGGGACATAAGACTACAGCCCCAGCATTTT.

This sequence joins TRBV27 and TRBJ2-2, with D possibly matching TRBD2 (5 bases). Germline V CDR1 and CDR2: MNHEY, SMNVEV (reference sequence). The germline V and J ends were trimmed by 3 bases and 0 bases, with 14 bases remaining between them. This CDR3 region has 17 residues. The CDR3 nucleotides are TGTGCCAGCAGTTTCCTAGCCGCCTCTGCGAACACCGGGGAGCTGTTTTTT. Translating gives CASSFLAASANTGELFF.

This chain connects TRBV5-1 to TRBJ2-3; D may be TRBD2 (6 bases). V gave up 2 bases and J gave up 2 bases, with 12 bases separating them. The CDR3 is made up of 15 amino acids. Germline values: CDR1 SGHRS, CDR2 YFSETQ. CDR3 nucleotides: TGCGCCAGCAGCTTTGCGGGACTCCACACAGATACGCAGTATTTT. Amino acid sequence: CASSFAGLHTDTQYF.

The chain combines TRBV11-3 with TRBJ2-6, with D perhaps TRBD1 (5 bases). Trimming removed 5 bases at V and 2 bases at J, with 10 bases between. The CDR3 totals 15 residues. Per the germline V gene, CDR1 is SGHNT and CDR2 is YENEEA. CDR3 amino acids: CASSPRGTGANVLTF. Here the CDR3 DNA reads TGTGCCAGCAGCCCAAGGGGAACTGGGGCCAACGTCCTGACTTTC.

The chain carries TRBV30 and TRBJ2-3, with 12 bases matching TRBD2. Germline CDR1 and CDR2: GTSNPN and SVGIG (reference sequence). The CDR3 has 13 residues. After removal of 3 bases from V and 5 bases from J, the junction contained 0 bases not matched to a gene. The CDR3 reads CAWRLAGGDTQYF. CDR3 DNA: TGTGCCTGGAGACTAGCGGGGGGAGATACGCAGTATTTT. Looking up the rest from reference TRBV30 and TRBJ2-3 gives the full variable domain: SQTIHQWPATLVQPVGSPLSLECTVEGTSNPNLYWYRQAAGRGLQLLFYSVGIGQISSEVPQNLSASRPQDRQFILSSKKLLLSDSGFYLCAWRLAGGDTQYFGPGTRLTVL.

This chain joins TRBV5-1 and TRBJ2-7, with D possibly being TRBD1 (6 bases). The germline V and J ends were trimmed by 4 bases and 5 bases, with 16 bases remaining between them. CDR3 length: 14 residues. CDR1 SGHRS and CDR2 YFSETQ come from the germline V gene. DNA of the CDR3: TGCGCCAGCAGCCAAACAGGGCCCGCCGACGAGCAGTACTTC. Amino acid sequence: CASSQTGPADEQYF. The full variable domain, with the rest looked up from reference TRBV5-1 and TRBJ2-7, is KAGVTQTPRYLIKTRGQQVTLSCSPISGHRSVSWYQQTPGQGLQFLFEYFSETQRNKGNFPGRFSGRQFSNSRSEMNVSTLELGDSALYLCASSQTGPADEQYFGPGTRLTVT.

With respect to this clone: The junction departs from germline at one end; a sequencing error may be responsible. The genes are TRBV2 and TRBJ2-6; a weak D match, TRBD1 (5 bases). Germline V CDR1 and CDR2: SNHLY, FYNNEI. This CDR3 is 13 amino acids long. The CDR3 nucleotides read TGTGCCAGCTATATGTCTGGGGCCAACGGCCTGACTTTC. Its protein is CASYMSGANGLTF.

The chain carries TRBV7-9 and TRBJ2-7; 7 nucleotides match TRBD2. The V gene end was trimmed by 5 bases and the J gene end by 1 base; junction bases not matched to a gene: 5. Germline CDR1 is SEHNR and CDR2 is FQNEAQ (reference sequence). The CDR3 is made up of 14 amino acids. The CDR3, as DNA: TGTGCCAGCAGCCCGAGCGGGACTTCCTACGAGCAGTACTTC. This translates into CASSPSGTSYEQYF.

A few counts support this clone. This chain joins TRBV11-2 and TRBJ2-1, with D possibly being TRBD2 (5 bases). The CDR3 sequence is 17 residues long. The V gene lost 8 bases and the J gene lost 0 bases, with 20 bases spanning the gap. Germline lookup yields CDR1 SGHAT and CDR2 FQNNGV. CDR3 coding DNA: TGTGCCAGCTCTTTTCAAAGGAGCGGTTTCTCCTACAATGAGCAGTTCTTC. Protein: CASSFQRSGFSYNEQFF.

V and J are TRBV6-1 and TRBJ2-1; possibly TRBD2 for D (5 bases). The CDR3 is made up of 14 amino acids. V was cut by 5 bases and J by 0 bases, with 8 bases left in between. Germline V CDR1 and CDR2: MNHNS, SASEGT. The DNA of the CDR3 is TGTGCCAGCAGTAGCGGCAACTCCTACAATGAGCAGTTCTTC. Translated: CASSSGNSYNEQFF.

This chain uses TRBV5-6 with TRBJ1-1, with 7 bases that match TRBD1. The CDR3 runs to 13 residues. Per the germline V gene, CDR1 is SGHDT and CDR2 is YYEEEE. V lost 5 bases to trimming and J lost 1 base; unmatched junction nucleotides: 2. CDR3 in amino acids: CASRGQPNTEAFF. The CDR3 DNA sequence: TGTGCCAGCAGGGGACAGCCGAACACTGAAGCTTTCTTT.

This clone was seen just once. A junction boundary mismatches the germline segment, possibly from a read error. V and J are TRBV7-9 and TRBJ2-7; TRBD2 matches at 9 bases. The CDR3 length is 16 residues. Per germline, CDR1 SEHNR and CDR2 FQNEAQ (reference sequence). The CDR3 sequence is CSSIPPQRLADYEQYF. The CDR3 nucleotides are TGTTCCAGCATCCCACCCCAAAGACTAGCGGACTACGAGCAGTACTTC.

V and J are TRBV19 and TRBJ1-1, with D tentatively TRBD1 (6 bases). Germline V gene sequence: CDR1 LNHDA, CDR2 SQIVND (reference sequence). The CDR3 consists of 13 residues. V lost 3 bases and J 3 bases, leaving 8 bases between the germline ends. The CDR3 is CASSIGGHTEAFF. The DNA of the CDR3 is TGTGCCAGTAGTATTGGGGGCCACACTGAAGCTTTCTTT.

The chain links TRBV19 to TRBJ2-3; 7 bases are shared with TRBD2. Trimming cost V 3 bases and J 3 bases; bases outside gene matches: 9. This CDR3 spans 16 amino acids. Germline lookup yields CDR1 LNHDA and CDR2 SQIVND (reference sequence). The CDR3 protein is CASSIFGLAATDTQYF. The CDR3, as DNA: TGTGCCAGTAGTATCTTTGGGCTAGCGGCGACAGATACGCAGTATTTT.

This rearrangement joins TRBV7-2 to TRBJ2-7; D is uncertain. The CDR3 sequence is 14 residues long. The V gene lost 2 bases and the J gene lost 4 bases, with 12 bases spanning the gap. Germline V CDR1 and CDR2: SGHTA, FQGNSA. The CDR3 region is CASSLNRLTYEQYF. CDR3 DNA sequence: TGTGCCAGCAGCTTAAACCGATTAACTTACGAGCAGTACTTC.

This CDR3 is CAWTGLADTYEQYF. CDR3 nucleotide sequence: TGTGCCTGGACCGGACTAGCGGATACCTACGAGCAGTACTTC. The chain recombines TRBV30 with TRBJ2-7; 10 bases map to TRBD2. From germline, CDR1 is GTSNPN and CDR2 SVGIG (reference sequence). After removal of 4 bases from V and 2 bases from J, the junction contained 5 bases not matched to a gene. The CDR3 has 14 amino acids.

J is TRBJ2-6 and V is TRBV5-1; 7 bases match TRBD1. The CDR3 contains 15 residues. Germline lookup yields CDR1 SGHRS and CDR2 YFSETQ. V gave up 4 bases and J gave up 2 bases; unmatched junction bases: 3. CDR3 sequence: CASSPGTAGANVLTF. The CDR3 DNA reads TGCGCCAGCAGCCCGGGGACAGCTGGGGCCAACGTCCTGACTTTC.

The chain carries TRBV6-5 and TRBJ2-2; 7 bases match TRBD2. The ends lost 5 bases at V and 6 bases at J; junction bases unmatched: 3. The CDR3 runs 13 residues. From germline, CDR1 is MNHEY and CDR2 SVGAGI. CDR3 protein: CASSAGVAGELFF. In nucleotides, the CDR3 is TGTGCCAGCAGTGCGGGAGTAGCCGGGGAGCTGTTTTTT.

This chain uses TRBV7-6 with TRBJ2-3, with 7 bases that match TRBD2. CDR1 SGHVS and CDR2 FNYEAQ come from the germline V gene. The V and J ends lost 8 bases and 5 bases, in that order; junction bases with no gene match: 16. The CDR3 is 16 residues long. CDR3 amino acids: CASGQEAGPNQDTQYF. The CDR3, as DNA: TGTGCCAGCGGACAAGAAGCGGGACCTAACCAAGATACGCAGTATTTT. The variable domain in full, completed from reference TRBV7-6 and TRBJ2-3, reads GAGVSQSPRYKVTKRGQDVALRCDPISGHVSLYWYRQALGQGPEFLTYFNYEAQQDKSGLPNDRFSAERPEGSISTLTIQRTEQRDSAMYRCASGQEAGPNQDTQYFGPGTRLTVL.

The chain is built from TRBV25-1 and TRBJ1-4, with 7 bases lining up with TRBD1. V was pared by 5 bases and J by 0 bases, with 0 bases of the junction left unmatched. Germline V CDR1 and CDR2: MGHDK, SYGVNS. This CDR3 has 14 residues. CDR3 nucleotides: TGTGCCAGCAGTACAGGGGCAACTAATGAAAAACTGTTTTTT. As protein: CASSTGATNEKLFF.

This chain connects TRBV30 to TRBJ1-2; TRBD1 aligns across 7 bases. Germline loops: CDR1 GTSNPN, CDR2 SVGIG (reference sequence). V lost 8 bases and J lost 0; bases outside the gene matches: 15. The CDR3 consists of 16 residues. The CDR3 nucleotides read TGTGCCCGGTATACGGGGCGGCAGGGGGCTAACTATGGCTACACCTTC. Its protein is CARYTGRQGANYGYTF. The full variable domain, with the rest looked up from reference TRBV30 and TRBJ1-2, is SQTIHQWPATLVQPVGSPLSLECTVEGTSNPNLYWYRQAAGRGLQLLFYSVGIGQISSEVPQNLSASRPQDRQFILSSKKLLLSDSGFYLCARYTGRQGANYGYTFGSGTRLTVV.

The chain's CDR3 is CASSRNPQGTGNQPQHF. CDR3 in DNA: TGTGCCAGCAGCCGCAACCCGCAGGGGACGGGCAATCAGCCCCAGCATTTT. The V and J genes are TRBV4-2 and TRBJ1-5; a possible D gene is TRBD1 (6 bases). V was clipped by 4 bases and J by 2 bases, with 18 bases between them. In germline, CDR1 is LGHNA, CDR2 YNFKEQ. The CDR3 length is 17 residues.

In its sample, this clone was seen a few times. The chain employs TRBV5-4 and TRBJ1-4; no firm D call. V was trimmed by 0 bases and J by 0 bases, leaving 6 bases between them. The CDR3 is 15 residues long. CDR1 is SGHNT, CDR2 YYREEE, per germline (reference sequence). The CDR3 here is CASSLGAATNEKLFF. The CDR3 nucleotides are TGTGCCAGCAGCTTGGGCGCTGCAACTAATGAAAAACTGTTTTTT.

The genes are TRBV4-1 and TRBJ1-4; no firm D call. V was clipped by 1 base and J by 0 bases, with 12 bases between them. Germline V CDR1 and CDR2: MGHRA, YSYEKL. The CDR3 runs to 17 residues. The CDR3 DNA reads as TGCGCCAGCAGCCAAGGTGTATCAACTGCAACTAATGAAAAACTGTTTTTT. Its translation is CASSQGVSTATNEKLFF.

J is TRBJ1-5 and V is TRBV4-2; 8 bases are shared with TRBD1. CDR3 length equals 15 residues. Germline CDR1 LGHNA, CDR2 YNFKEQ. V gave up 4 bases and J gave up 1 base; unmatched junction bases: 3. In DNA, the CDR3 is TGTGCCAGCAGCCTGGGACAGGTGAGCAATCAGCCCCAGCATTTT. The encoded protein is CASSLGQVSNQPQHF.